Listed here are 24 T cell receptor beta chains from one sample, sequenced in a study of T-cell memory formation after mild COVID-19. TCRdb redid the calling of the 5' RACE reads with MiXCR, one entry per CDR3 protein. The sample carries about 540,000 distinct CDR3 sequences, 20% recorded once. Sequencing was carried out using PBMCs or a T cell subset sorted from them (not recorded which). These receptors all stem from an adult woman who had mild COVID-19 (a few samples of this study predate the infection). Cell type and time point are not known.

This clonotype was counted ten times or more. This chain uses TRBV6-2 or TRBV6-3 with TRBJ1-2; no firm D call. The germline V gene encodes CDR1 MNHEY and CDR2 SVGEGT. The CDR3 covers 13 residues. The germline V and J ends were trimmed by 0 bases and 5 bases, with 7 bases remaining between them. The CDR3 region has the DNA TGTGCCAGCAGTTACTCCGTTCAATATGGCTACACCTTC. Residues: CASSYSVQYGYTF.

This clonotype was detected only a few times. This rearrangement joins TRBV7-8 to TRBJ1-5; 9 nucleotides align to TRBD1. Per the germline V gene, CDR1 is SGHVS and CDR2 is FQNEAQ. This CDR3 has 16 amino acids. The trim removed 4 bases at V and 2 bases at J, leaving 6 bases unmatched. CDR3 sequence (DNA): TGTGCCAGCAGCTCCGAGGACAGGGGAGGCAATCAGCCCCAGCATTTT. It encodes CASSSEDRGGNQPQHF.

This clonotype has just a few counts. The rearrangement uses TRBV27 and TRBJ2-1; D is undetermined. V dropped 7 bases and J dropped 5 bases, with 12 bases sitting between them. CDR3 length equals 13 residues. Germline V gives CDR1 MNHEY, CDR2 SMNVEV (reference sequence). The CDR3: CASKQLGNNEQFF. The CDR3 region has the DNA TGTGCCAGCAAGCAACTGGGGAACAATGAGCAGTTCTTC.

This clonotype has more than one count but fewer than ten. This chain uses TRBV6-5 with TRBJ2-3, with D perhaps matching TRBD2 (5 bases). From germline, CDR1 is MNHEY and CDR2 SVGAGI. V was trimmed by 2 bases and J by 4 bases, leaving 13 bases between them. The CDR3 totals 15 residues. The CDR3, as DNA: TGTGCCAGCAGTTACGGCGGAGGCTTGCCAGATACGCAGTATTTT. Translation gives CASSYGGGLPDTQYF.

In its sample, this clonotype was seen many times. This rearrangement joins TRBV7-2 to TRBJ1-5; no reliable D call. Germline V gene sequence: CDR1 SGHTA, CDR2 FQGNSA. V gave up 4 bases and J gave up 0 bases, with 16 bases separating them. The CDR3 runs to 17 residues. The CDR3 protein is CASSSDLTDYSNQPQHF. The CDR3, as DNA: TGTGCCAGCAGCTCTGATCTAACAGACTATAGCAATCAGCCCCAGCATTTT.

The V gene is TRBV5-1, the J gene TRBJ2-7; D is unclear. This CDR3 is built from 12 residues. CDR1 SGHRS and CDR2 YFSETQ come from the germline V gene. V lost 4 bases and J 0 bases, leaving 5 bases between the germline ends. CDR3 loop: CASSDLSYEQYF. The CDR3 DNA is TGCGCCAGCAGCGACCTCTCCTACGAGCAGTACTTC.

V gene TRBV9 combines with J gene TRBJ1-1; TRBD1 is a possible D gene (6 bases). The CDR3 spans 18 residues. CDR1 and CDR2 (germline): SGDLS, YYNGEE. V was trimmed by 3 bases and J by 4 bases, leaving 25 bases between them. The CDR3 region has the DNA TGTGCCAGCAGCGGGATGAGGGAAAAGGGGGGTGGGATCACTGAAGCTTTCTTT. It specifies CASSGMREKGGGITEAFF.

This clonotype was found a few times. This sequence joins TRBV15 and TRBJ1-5, with 10 bases identical to TRBD1. CDR3 size: 18 residues. After removal of 4 bases from V and 0 bases from J, the junction contained 9 bases not matched to a gene. Per germline, CDR1 LNHNV and CDR2 YYDKDF (reference sequence). This CDR3 reads CATSTLTGGRISNQPQHF. The DNA for the CDR3 is TGTGCCACCAGCACCCTGACAGGGGGCAGAATTAGCAATCAGCCCCAGCATTTT.

This clonotype was observed a handful of times. V is TRBV29-1 and J is TRBJ2-3, with D uncertain. Deletions cut 6 bases from V and 2 bases from J, with 9 bases between. The CDR3 sequence is 12 residues long. Germline loops: CDR1 SQVTM, CDR2 ANQGSEA. CDR3 residues: CSVQNLTDTQYF. CDR3 sequence (DNA): TGCAGCGTACAGAACCTCACAGATACGCAGTATTTT.

This chain links TRBV6-4 with TRBJ2-3; D possibly corresponds to TRBD1 (5 bases). Trimming took 2 bases from V and 4 from J, leaving 10 bases between them. The germline gives CDR1 MRHNA, CDR2 SNTAGT. The CDR3 loop spans 14 amino acids. The CDR3 sequence: CASSDRGKADTQYF. The CDR3 bases are TGTGCCAGCAGTGACAGGGGAAAAGCAGATACGCAGTATTTT.

This clonotype was observed a few times. The chain combines TRBV7-2 with TRBJ1-4; possibly TRBD1 for D (5 bases). Trimming took 1 base from V and 8 from J, leaving 17 bases between them. The V gene's germline CDR1 is SGHTA and CDR2 FQGNSA. This CDR3 comprises 16 residues. CDR3 region: CASSLGGAGSGEKLFF. For the CDR3, the DNA is TGTGCCAGCAGCTTAGGAGGGGCAGGGTCTGGGGAAAAACTGTTTTTT.

This clonotype came up a few times. This chain uses TRBV6-5 with TRBJ2-6; 15 bases fit TRBD2. There are 21 residues in the CDR3. Germline CDR1 reads MNHEY; CDR2 reads SVGAGI. The V segment lost 2 bases and the J segment 2 bases; nucleotides outside the gene matches: 10. In DNA form, the CDR3 reads TGTGCCAGCAGTTACGCCCGGACTAGCGGGAGGGCCGGGACTGGGGCCAACGTCCTGACTTTC. Translating it yields CASSYARTSGRAGTGANVLTF.

The chain couples TRBV5-6 to TRBJ2-3; 7 bases fit TRBD2. J lost 4 bases, V lost 0 bases, and 8 bases had no gene match. Germline lookup yields CDR1 SGHDT and CDR2 YYEEEE. This CDR3 comprises 16 residues. The CDR3 reads CASSLEQAGWADTQYF. Here the CDR3 DNA reads TGTGCCAGCAGCTTGGAACAAGCGGGATGGGCAGATACGCAGTATTTT.

This clonotype showed up just once. The rearrangement joins TRBV4-2 to TRBJ2-2; the match to TRBD1 covers 9 bases. The CDR3 extends over 16 amino acids. Germline trimming cut 5 bases from V and 7 bases from J; bases unmatched to any gene: 11. CDR1 LGHNA and CDR2 YNFKEQ come from the germline V gene. The CDR3 coding sequence is TGTGCCAGCAGCTTTACCACAGGGGGCAAGAGCGGGGAGCTGTTTTTT. Translation: CASSFTTGGKSGELFF.

This chain uses TRBV6-6 with TRBJ2-2, with 10 bases matching TRBD1. J was trimmed by 6 bases and V by 2 bases; bases with no gene match: 6. CDR1 and CDR2 from the germline V gene are MNHNY and SVGAGI (reference sequence). This CDR3 is 16 amino acids long. This chain's CDR3 is CASSYGGTGEAGELFF. In nucleotides, the CDR3 is TGTGCCAGCAGTTACGGCGGGACAGGGGAGGCCGGGGAGCTGTTTTTT.

J is TRBJ1-1 and V is TRBV4-3, with a possible D match to TRBD1 (6 bases). The CDR3 runs to 14 residues. V shed 4 bases and J shed 1 base, with 10 bases lying between them. Looked up from germline, CDR1 is LGHNA and CDR2 is YSLEER. This chain's CDR3 is CASSRVTGNTEAFF. CDR3 nucleotides: TGCGCCAGCAGCCGGGTGACAGGGAACACTGAAGCTTTCTTT.

The CDR3: CSARRTGDNEQFF. CDR3 in DNA: TGCAGTGCTAGACGGACAGGGGATAATGAGCAGTTCTTC. The rearrangement uses TRBV20-1 and TRBJ2-1; 9 nucleotides align to TRBD1. The CDR3 length is 13 residues. CDR1 DFQATT and CDR2 SNEGSKA come from the germline V gene (reference sequence). With 2 bases clipped from V and 7 bases from J, the junction kept 3 bases outside the gene matches.

This clonotype was recorded at least ten times. J is TRBJ2-7 and V is TRBV5-1; D uncertain. Trimming removed 0 bases from V and 0 bases from J, with 4 bases in between. CDR1 and CDR2 from the germline V gene are SGHRS and YFSETQ. The CDR3 totals 13 residues. The CDR3 reads CASSLDNSYEQYF. The CDR3, as DNA: TGCGCCAGCAGCTTGGACAACTCCTACGAGCAGTACTTC.

This clonotype has only a few counts. The chain employs TRBV6-4 and TRBJ2-1, with 9 bases fitting TRBD2. CDR3 length: 16 amino acids. Germline V gene lookup returns CDR1 MRHNA and CDR2 SNTAGT. Trimming cost V 2 bases and J 2 bases; bases outside gene matches: 4. The CDR3 sequence is CASSDDSGSPYNEQFF. The CDR3 region has the DNA TGTGCCAGCAGTGACGATAGCGGGAGTCCCTACAATGAGCAGTTCTTC.

The table lists this clonotype with a count of one. The rearrangement joins TRBV7-9 to TRBJ2-5, with D perhaps matching TRBD2 (5 bases). CDR1 is SEHNR and CDR2 is FQNEAQ in the germline V gene (reference sequence). The CDR3 loop spans 13 amino acids. V was trimmed by 3 bases and J by 9 bases, leaving 14 bases between them. This chain's CDR3 is CASSLAGPEAQYF. Here the CDR3 DNA reads TGTGCCAGCAGCTTGGCGGGTCCGGAGGCCCAGTACTTC.

CDR3 sequence reads: CASSLAGALEGQGQNEQFF. CDR3 in DNA: TGTGCCAGCAGCTTAGCGGGCGCCCTGGAGGGTCAGGGTCAGAATGAGCAGTTCTTC. The chain has TRBV7-6 and TRBJ2-1; D is perhaps TRBD2 (6 bases). The CDR3 totals 19 residues. Trimming took 0 bases from V and 7 from J, leaving 25 bases between them. Germline V gene lookup returns CDR1 SGHVS and CDR2 FNYEAQ.

The chain carries TRBV10-1 and TRBJ2-1; 7 nucleotides match TRBD1. The CDR3 has 18 residues. CDR1 and CDR2 from the germline V gene are WNHNN and SYGVQD (reference sequence). The trim removed 6 bases at V and 6 bases at J, leaving 20 bases unmatched. CDR3 sequence: CASSFLDKGALRGNEQFF. CDR3 coding DNA: TGCGCCAGCAGCTTTCTGGACAAGGGGGCCCTGCGTGGCAATGAGCAGTTCTTC.

The chain employs TRBV20-1 and TRBJ1-2; D not resolved. This CDR3 has 13 amino acids. V dropped 5 bases and J dropped 8 bases, with 18 bases sitting between them. Per the germline V gene, CDR1 is DFQATT and CDR2 is SNEGSKA (reference sequence). CDR3 loop: CSAPLQTLGGYTF. CDR3 bases: TGCAGTGCTCCCCTTCAGACACTCGGGGGCTACACCTTC.

This rearrangement joins TRBV24-1 to TRBJ2-3; 9 nucleotides line up with TRBD2. CDR3 length equals 17 residues. The V segment lost 4 bases and the J segment 0 bases; nucleotides outside the gene matches: 7. In germline, CDR1 is KGHDR, CDR2 SFDVKD. This CDR3 is CATSDQISGSSTDTQYF. As DNA, the CDR3 is TGTGCCACCAGTGACCAGATTAGCGGGAGTAGCACAGATACGCAGTATTTT.